One and the same sample provided the 27 T cell receptor beta chains below, sequenced in a study of blood T cell repertoires in COVID-19. Only in-frame clones appear in the TCRdb table, and some are missing; sequencing was by immunoSEQ multiplex PCR. The repertoire includes about 260,000 clones, about 86% of them detected once, and 4.1% sits in the top ten. Sequencing was carried out using PBMCs or T cells enriched from blood (not recorded which). The receptor set was obtained from a man aged 25 to 40 with acute COVID-19.

This clone was seen only once. The V gene is TRBV2, the J gene TRBJ2-1; 7 bases are a match to TRBD2. Unmatched junction bases numbered 19, after V lost 5 bases and J lost 15 bases. The CDR3 covers 15 residues. CDR1 and CDR2 (germline): SNHLY, FYNNEI. DNA of the CDR3: TGTGCCAGCAGTCCTCGACCGAAGGCTAGCGGTTGGAGGTTCTTC. Translation gives CASSPRPKASGWRFF.

This rearrangement joins TRBV18 to TRBJ2-3; D is undetermined. CDR1 KGHSH and CDR2 LQKENI come from the germline V gene. Trimming left V 4 bases short and J 0 bases short, with 14 bases between. CDR3 size: 16 residues. The CDR3: CASSLVRPTSTDTQYF. The CDR3 region has the DNA TGTGCCAGCTCACTTGTCAGGCCCACTAGCACAGATACGCAGTATTTT.

The chain has TRBV28 and TRBJ1-2, with D possibly being TRBD1 (5 bases). CDR1 is MDHEN, CDR2 SYDVKM, per germline. The CDR3 is 11 amino acids. CDR3 residues: CAGRGGYGYTF. The DNA of the CDR3 is TGTGCGGGGAGGGGCGGATATGGCTACACCTTC.

The sample holds one count of this clone. V and J are TRBV6-1 and TRBJ2-2, with TRBD1 matching over 8 bases. CDR1 and CDR2 (germline): MNHNS, SASEGT. This CDR3 has 16 amino acids. Unmatched junction bases numbered 5, after V lost 4 bases and J lost 1 base. DNA for the CDR3: TGTGCCAGCAGTGGAGGGACAGGAAAGAACACCGGGGAGCTGTTTTTT. It is translated as CASSGGTGKNTGELFF.

The chain uses TRBV3-1 (or the pseudogene TRBV3-2) and TRBJ2-2; 10 bases match TRBD2. Trimming removed 5 bases from V and 3 bases from J; junction bases left unmatched: 3. Germline V lookup: CDR1 LGHDT, CDR2 YNNKEL (reference sequence). This CDR3 contains 15 residues. CDR3 sequence (DNA): TGTGCCAGCAGCTTTAGCGGGAGGTACACCGGGGAGCTGTTTTTT. It specifies CASSFSGRYTGELFF.

This sequence joins TRBV30 and TRBJ1-5, with 7 positions matching TRBD1. CDR1 GTSNPN and CDR2 SVGIG come from the germline V gene (reference sequence). The junction had 6 bases not matched to a gene; V was cut back by 3 bases and J by 4 bases. CDR3 length: 14 residues. The CDR3 sequence: CAWRTGNSNQPQHF. In DNA form, the CDR3 reads TGTGCCTGGAGGACAGGGAACTCTAATCAGCCCCAGCATTTT.

The rearrangement joins TRBV5-1 to TRBJ2-3, with a weak D call TRBD2 (7 bases). Per germline, CDR1 SGHRS and CDR2 YFSETQ. V was clipped by 0 bases and J by 2 bases, with 13 bases between them. This CDR3 comprises 16 residues. CDR3 region: CASSLVSGGNTDTQYF. The CDR3 nucleotides are TGCGCCAGCAGCTTGGTGTCGGGGGGCAACACAGATACGCAGTATTTT.

On this clone itself: This sample includes further DNA sequences coding for the same CDR3. The CDR3, as DNA: TGTGCCAGCACACCCTCTAGGGGCAATTACAATGAGCAGTTCTTC. It codes for CASTPSRGNYNEQFF. This chain joins TRBV6-5 and TRBJ2-1; the D gene is possibly TRBD1 (5 bases). Between the trimmed V and J ends, which lost 7 bases and 4 bases, there was a span of 17 bases. Germline lookup yields CDR1 MNHEY and CDR2 SVGAGI. The length of the CDR3 is 15 residues.

V usage is TRBV27 and J usage is TRBJ1-1; the D is unclear. Looked up from germline, CDR1 is MNHEY and CDR2 is SMNVEV (reference sequence). Trimming shortened V by 5 bases and J by 4 bases, and 17 bases separated the two germline ends. This CDR3 is built from 15 residues. CDR3 in DNA: TGTGCCAGCAGTCCCCGTTCGGGCCGGGGCACTGAAGCTTTCTTT. Translating it yields CASSPRSGRGTEAFF.

This chain links TRBV7-8 with TRBJ2-3; weak D call: TRBD1 (6 bases). The germline V gene has CDR1 SGHVS and CDR2 FQNEAQ. The V end was cut by 2 bases, the J end by 8 bases, with 11 bases between. CDR3 length: 13 amino acids. The CDR3 DNA is TGTGCCAGCAGCTTACGAGTAGGGGGTACGCAGTATTTT. Its translation is CASSLRVGGTQYF. Complete variable domain (other parts from reference TRBV7-8 and TRBJ2-3): GAGVSQSPRYKVAKRGQDVALRCDPISGHVSLFWYQQALGQGPEFLTYFQNEAQLDKSGLPSDRFFAERPEGSVSTLKIQRTQQEDSAVYLCASSLRVGGTQYFGPGTRLTVL.

The J gene is TRBJ2-2, the V gene TRBV4-2, with 11 positions matching TRBD2. The CDR3 is made up of 22 amino acids. From germline, CDR1 is LGHNA and CDR2 YNFKEQ. V lost 1 base to trimming and J lost 4 bases; unmatched junction nucleotides: 20. The DNA for the CDR3 is TGTGCCAGCAGCCAAGTCAGTCTAGCGGGAGGAACGAACAAACGGGGCACCGGGGAGCTGTTTTTT. Its translation: CASSQVSLAGGTNKRGTGELFF.

The V call is TRBV7-9, the J call TRBJ1-6; no clear D gene. The CDR3 runs to 15 residues. Germline CDR1 SEHNR, CDR2 FQNEAQ (reference sequence). The V end lost 5 bases, the J end lost 2 bases, and 10 bases lay between the germline ends. CDR3 amino acids: CASSPPGTYNSPLHF. CDR3 coding DNA: TGTGCCAGCAGCCCCCCAGGCACCTATAATTCACCCCTCCACTTT.

This clone was seen a handful of times. The chain combines TRBV30 with TRBJ2-1; TRBD1 might be the D (6 bases). Per the germline V gene, CDR1 is GTSNPN and CDR2 is SVGIG (reference sequence). Trimming cost V 5 bases and J 8 bases, with 22 bases left between them. The CDR3 spans 15 residues. CDR3 region: CAWAKVGARFDEQFF. As DNA, the CDR3 is TGTGCCTGGGCCAAGGTGGGGGCGCGGTTCGATGAGCAGTTCTTC.

The chain uses TRBV19 and TRBJ1-5, with D possibly TRBD1 on 5 matching bases. From germline, CDR1 is LNHDA and CDR2 SQIVND (reference sequence). Trimming left V 7 bases short and J 1 base short, with 11 bases between. This CDR3 comprises 14 residues. The CDR3 protein is CASMEKGSNQPQHF. The CDR3 DNA sequence: TGTGCCAGTATGGAAAAGGGGAGCAATCAGCCCCAGCATTTT.

The chain uses TRBV10-1 and TRBJ1-5; possibly TRBD1 for D (5 bases). Germline-derived CDR1 and CDR2 are WNHNN and SYGVQD (reference sequence). This CDR3 is 16 amino acids long. V was cut by 1 base and J by 10 bases, with 20 bases left in between. CDR3 in amino acids: CASSEYSGGGPGPQHF. CDR3 DNA: TGCGCCAGCAGTGAGTATAGTGGGGGAGGGCCAGGCCCCCAGCATTTT.

The chain couples TRBV15 to TRBJ2-2; 8 bases are shared with TRBD1. V shed 5 bases, J shed 3 bases, and the junction held 5 bases outside the gene matches. This CDR3 contains 15 residues. Looked up from germline, CDR1 is LNHNV and CDR2 is YYDKDF (reference sequence). The CDR3 region has the DNA TGTGCCACCAGCCGCAGGGGGCTGGACACCGGGGAGCTGTTTTTT. Residues: CATSRRGLDTGELFF.

This clone appeared once. Other nucleotide sequences from this sample produce the same CDR3. The gene calls are TRBV6-5 and TRBJ1-1, with D possibly being TRBD1 (6 bases). Germline V CDR1 and CDR2: MNHEY, SVGAGI. Between the trimmed V and J ends, which lost 6 bases and 5 bases, there was a span of 13 bases. CDR3 length: 13 amino acids. The CDR3 nucleotides are TGTGCCAGCAGCCCACAGGGAAGGACTGAAGCTTTCTTT. This sequence encodes CASSPQGRTEAFF.

The V and J genes are TRBV19 and TRBJ1-2; possibly TRBD1 for D (5 bases). CDR3 size: 13 residues. Germline values: CDR1 LNHDA, CDR2 SQIVND (reference sequence). The V gene lost 3 bases and the J gene lost 6 bases, with 11 bases spanning the gap. This CDR3 reads CASSIAGYDGYTF. Here the CDR3 DNA reads TGTGCCAGTAGTATTGCAGGGTATGATGGCTACACCTTC.

The CDR3 region has the DNA TGTGCCAGCAGCTCTAGACAGGGTCCGTCTGACACTGAAGCTTTCTTT. Encoded protein: CASSSRQGPSDTEAFF. The chain is built from TRBV5-4 and TRBJ1-1, with TRBD1 matching over 7 bases. Unmatched junction bases numbered 11, after V lost 3 bases and J lost 3 bases. This CDR3 is built from 16 residues. Per germline, CDR1 SGHNT and CDR2 YYREEE (reference sequence).

Turning to this clone: An end of the junction differs from the germline gene, which may be a read error. The chain combines TRBV5-1 with TRBJ1-3; TRBD1 matches at 7 bases. Germline V gives CDR1 SGHRS, CDR2 YFSETQ. The CDR3 covers 15 residues. CDR3 amino acids: CASSLAQGDGNTIYF. The DNA for the CDR3 is TGTGCCAGCAGCTTGGCCCAGGGGGACGGAAACACCATATATTTT.

The chain joins TRBV7-9 to TRBJ1-5; no clear D. This CDR3 comprises 13 residues. Germline V gene data show CDR1 as SEHNR and CDR2 as FQNEAQ (reference sequence). V shed 6 bases and J shed 1 base, with 7 bases lying between them. The CDR3 nucleotides are TGTGCCAGCAGTCTCAGGAGCAATCAGCCCCAGCATTTT. It encodes CASSLRSNQPQHF.

The chain employs TRBV3-1 (or the pseudogene TRBV3-2) and TRBJ1-2, with 9 bases that match TRBD1. The CDR3 runs 14 residues. J was trimmed by 6 bases and V by 3 bases; bases with no gene match: 5. Germline V gene data show CDR1 as LGHDT and CDR2 as YNNKEL (reference sequence). CDR3 amino acids: CASSHWTGANGYTF. CDR3 bases: TGTGCCAGCAGCCACTGGACAGGGGCCAATGGCTACACCTTC.

A word on this clone: The junction differs from germline at one of its ends, possibly a read error. V usage is TRBV5-1 and J usage is TRBJ1-2; D uncertain. The CDR3 sequence is 14 residues long. Germline V gene sequence: CDR1 SGHRS, CDR2 YFSETQ. CDR3 DNA: TGTGCCAGCAGCTTAGAGATGCAGGTCTATGGCTACACCTTC. Its protein is CASSLEMQVYGYTF.

This clone was observed once. The chain carries TRBV19 and TRBJ1-2; D not resolved. The V gene's germline CDR1 is LNHDA and CDR2 SQIVND (reference sequence). V lost 6 bases to trimming and J lost 7 bases, with 15 bases between them. The CDR3 extends over 13 amino acids. CDR3 loop: CASREISLGGYTF. CDR3 DNA sequence: TGTGCCAGTAGGGAGATCTCCTTAGGTGGCTACACCTTC.

The V call is TRBV6-5, the J call TRBJ1-1, with 7 nucleotides matching TRBD1. The CDR3 consists of 14 residues. V gave up 6 bases and J gave up 1 base; unmatched junction bases: 5. The germline V gene encodes CDR1 MNHEY and CDR2 SVGAGI. CDR3 in amino acids: CASRGDRANTEAFF. The CDR3 DNA sequence: TGTGCCAGCAGGGGTGACAGGGCGAACACTGAAGCTTTCTTT.

CDR3 DNA sequence: TGTGCCACCAGTAATGGGGGGACCGAAGCTTTCTTT. Translated: CATSNGGTEAFF. The J gene is TRBJ1-1, the V gene TRBV24-1; weak D call: TRBD1 (5 bases). This CDR3 contains 12 residues. Deletions cut 6 bases from V and 8 bases from J, with 12 bases between. Germline CDR1 and CDR2: KGHDR and SFDVKD.

This chain connects TRBV18 to TRBJ1-5; D may be TRBD1 (5 bases). Trimming shortened V by 5 bases and J by 2 bases, and 16 bases separated the two germline ends. The CDR3 extends over 16 amino acids. Germline V CDR1 and CDR2: KGHSH, LQKENI. This chain's CDR3 is CASSGSGGMGNQPQHF. The CDR3 nucleotides are TGTGCCAGCTCAGGTAGCGGGGGAATGGGCAATCAGCCCCAGCATTTT.